These 20 T cell receptor beta chains originate from one sample sequenced in a study of spatial heterogeneity in lung cancer. The time point was: blood at routine non-recurrence follow-up after resection. TCRdb analysed the 5' RACE reads with MiXCR anew, one entry per CDR3 protein. The sample contains over 95,000 distinct CDR3 sequences, under 14% of which appear only once. Sequenced here: PBMCs, sampled at follow-up. The receptors shown here come from a female donor with early-stage non-small cell lung cancer.

This clonotype was counted ten times or more. The rearrangement joins TRBV29-1 to TRBJ2-1, with D hard to call. The CDR3 totals 13 residues. Trimming cost V 3 bases and J 10 bases, with 16 bases left between them. The V gene's germline CDR1 is SQVTM and CDR2 ANQGSEA. CDR3 amino acids: CSVECPERPEQFF. CDR3 bases: TGCAGCGTTGAGTGTCCCGAACGGCCGGAGCAGTTCTTC.

This clonotype appeared a few times. The rearrangement joins TRBV27 to TRBJ1-2; D ambiguous. This CDR3 contains 16 residues. Deletions cut 6 bases from V and 1 base from J, with 18 bases between. Germline CDR1 MNHEY, CDR2 SMNVEV (reference sequence). The CDR3 DNA reads as TGTGCCAGCAGCCCGGACGGGGTATACTTTAACTATGGCTACACCTTC. Protein product: CASSPDGVYFNYGYTF.

Only a few counts were recorded for this clonotype. The V gene is TRBV7-2, the J gene TRBJ1-1, with a possible D match to TRBD1 (5 bases). The CDR3 extends over 12 amino acids. Looked up from germline, CDR1 is SGHTA and CDR2 is FQGNSA. V was shortened by 5 bases and J by 7 bases, with 11 bases between the two germline ends. CDR3 in amino acids: CASSRDRNEAFF. The CDR3, as DNA: TGTGCCAGCAGCCGAGACAGAAATGAAGCTTTCTTT. The full variable domain, with the rest looked up from reference TRBV7-2 and TRBJ1-1, is GAGVSQSPSNKVTEKGKDVELRCDPISGHTALYWYRQSLGQGLEFLIYFQGNSAPDKSGLPSDRFSAERTGGSVSTLTIQRTQQEDSAVYLCASSRDRNEAFFGQGTRLTVV.

The chain combines TRBV9 with TRBJ2-1; D call uncertain. V lost 0 bases to trimming and J lost 10 bases, with 14 bases between them. The CDR3 extends over 14 amino acids. Germline V gene data show CDR1 as SGDLS and CDR2 as YYNGEE. DNA for the CDR3: TGTGCCAGCAGCGTAGGTTCTTTTGAGGACGAGCAGTTCTTC. This translates into CASSVGSFEDEQFF.

The chain is built from TRBV7-9 and TRBJ1-4; a possible D gene is TRBD1 (6 bases). The germline V gene encodes CDR1 SEHNR and CDR2 FQNEAQ (reference sequence). The CDR3 is 15 residues long. Trimming removed 3 bases at V and 8 bases at J, with 16 bases between. The CDR3 region is CASSFEGQGREKLFF. The CDR3 bases are TGTGCCAGCAGCTTTGAGGGGCAGGGGCGGGAAAAACTGTTTTTT.

The sample holds a few counts of this clonotype. The chain is built from TRBV14 and TRBJ2-7; D not certain. Between the trimmed V and J ends, which lost 2 bases and 3 bases, there was a span of 8 bases. CDR3 size: 13 residues. Germline CDR1 is SGHDN and CDR2 is FVKESK. CDR3 DNA: TGTGCCAGCAGCCAATTGAATTACTACGAGCAGTACTTC. Protein product: CASSQLNYYEQYF.

The chain has TRBV5-3 and TRBJ1-4; D call uncertain. TRBV5-3 is annotated as an ORF whose role is uncertain. V lost 4 bases and J 0 bases, leaving 13 bases between the germline ends. CDR3 length equals 16 residues. This CDR3 is CARSLRLGSTNEKLFF. CDR3 nucleotide sequence: TGTGCCAGAAGCCTCCGTTTGGGATCAACTAATGAAAAACTGTTTTTT.

This clonotype was found a few times. CDR3: CASSLDLPAAGGSSGNTIYF. The DNA for the CDR3 is TGTGCCAGCAGCTTGGATCTCCCCGCGGCAGGGGGATCCTCTGGAAACACCATATATTTT. The chain carries TRBV5-4 and TRBJ1-3; the match to TRBD1 covers 7 bases. Germline CDR1 reads SGHNT; CDR2 reads YYREEE (reference sequence). The trim removed 0 bases at V and 0 bases at J, leaving 15 bases unmatched. The CDR3 sequence is 20 residues long.

The chain uses TRBV15 and TRBJ2-1, with TRBD2 matching 7 bases. There are 12 residues in the CDR3. Germline CDR1 is LNHNV and CDR2 is YYDKDF (reference sequence). J lost 9 bases, V lost 6 bases, and 5 bases had no gene match. The CDR3 coding sequence is TGTGCCACCAGAGGCGGGAGCACTGAGCAGTTCTTC. Its protein product is CATRGGSTEQFF.

The CDR3 coding sequence is TGTGCCAGCAGCCCAAGGCCCAGCGGCCCAGAGAGTTCCTACAATGAGCAGTTCTTC. Its protein product is CASSPRPSGPESSYNEQFF. The V gene is TRBV7-9, the J gene TRBJ2-1; possible D gene TRBD2, 5 bases. The CDR3 is 19 amino acids. The germline V and J ends were trimmed by 5 bases and 1 base, with 24 bases remaining between them. Per the germline V gene, CDR1 is SEHNR and CDR2 is FQNEAQ (reference sequence).

This clonotype has a handful of counts. The gene calls are TRBV30 and TRBJ1-3, with D hard to call. This CDR3 comprises 13 residues. From germline, CDR1 is GTSNPN and CDR2 SVGIG (reference sequence). Trimming stripped 2 bases from V and 4 bases from J, with 9 bases between. The CDR3 reads CAWSSSGGNTIYF. The CDR3 DNA is TGTGCCTGGAGTTCCTCAGGCGGAAACACCATATATTTT.

This clonotype was observed many times. The rearrangement joins TRBV29-1 to TRBJ2-3; D tentatively fits TRBD1 or TRBD2 (5 bases each). V was clipped by 3 bases and J by 2 bases, with 12 bases between them. The CDR3 spans 14 residues. Germline-derived CDR1 and CDR2 are SQVTM and ANQGSEA. The CDR3 DNA is TGCAGCGTTGACGGGGACCAGACCACAGATACGCAGTATTTT. Amino acids: CSVDGDQTTDTQYF.

This clonotype was counted at least ten times. J is TRBJ2-5 and V is TRBV18; possibly TRBD1 for D (6 bases). Germline V lookup: CDR1 KGHSH, CDR2 LQKENI. The CDR3 length is 13 residues. V was clipped by 1 base and J by 5 bases, with 8 bases between them. CDR3 loop: CASSPRDMETQYF. CDR3 in DNA: TGTGCCAGCTCACCACGGGACATGGAGACCCAGTACTTC.

The sample holds many counts of this clonotype. The V gene is TRBV4-2, the J gene TRBJ2-7, with no clear D. Germline V gene lookup returns CDR1 LGHNA and CDR2 YNFKEQ. CDR3 length: 14 amino acids. Between the trimmed V and J ends, which lost 6 bases and 6 bases, there was a span of 18 bases. CDR3 bases: TGTGCCAGCAGAAAAGACCCCAGTAAGGGCGAGCAGTACTTC. It yields the protein CASRKDPSKGEQYF.

The sample holds many counts of this clonotype. V gene TRBV12-3 or TRBV12-4 combines with J gene TRBJ1-4; no reliable D call. The ends were cut back, 5 bases at V and 8 bases at J, with 18 bases in the middle. This CDR3 region has 15 residues. CDR3: CASSPSDRGKEKLFF. The CDR3 bases are TGTGCCAGCAGTCCCTCGGATCGGGGTAAGGAAAAACTGTTTTTT.

The V call is TRBV7-2, the J call TRBJ2-3; 12 bases are shared with TRBD2. Germline values: CDR1 SGHTA, CDR2 FQGNSA. Trimming removed 0 bases from V and 8 bases from J; junction bases left unmatched: 6. The CDR3 has 16 amino acids. This chain's CDR3 is CASSLALTSGSGTQYF. CDR3 bases: TGTGCCAGCAGCTTAGCCTTGACTAGCGGGAGTGGTACGCAGTATTTT.

The chain links TRBV27 to TRBJ1-1, with 7 bases fitting TRBD1. This CDR3 region has 14 residues. From germline, CDR1 is MNHEY and CDR2 SMNVEV (reference sequence). The V and J ends lost 6 bases and 3 bases, in that order; junction bases with no gene match: 7. The DNA of the CDR3 is TGTGCCAGCAGGCTACAGGGGATGGACACTGAAGCTTTCTTT. It codes for CASRLQGMDTEAFF.

This clonotype was recorded many times. CDR3 protein: CSVRQGREKLFF. CDR3 in DNA: TGCAGCGTTCGACAGGGGAGAGAAAAACTGTTTTTT. The rearrangement links TRBV29-1 to TRBJ1-4, with 8 positions matching TRBD1. The V gene end was trimmed by 5 bases and the J gene end by 8 bases; junction bases not matched to a gene: 4. CDR1 is SQVTM, CDR2 ANQGSEA, per germline. The CDR3 length is 12 residues.

The CDR3 reads CSVANKNTEAFF. CDR3 coding DNA: TGCAGCGTTGCCAACAAGAACACTGAAGCTTTCTTT. This sequence joins TRBV29-1 and TRBJ1-1; no clear D gene. The germline CDR1 and CDR2 sequences are SQVTM and ANQGSEA. The V end was cut by 4 bases, the J end by 1 base, with 7 bases between. CDR3 size: 12 residues.

The chain combines TRBV10-3 with TRBJ2-5; the match to TRBD2 covers 10 bases. The V gene end was trimmed by 8 bases and the J gene end by 3 bases; junction bases not matched to a gene: 12. This CDR3 has 16 residues. Per germline, CDR1 ENHRY and CDR2 SYGVKD. The CDR3 region is CAIAPNKGTSEETQYF. The CDR3 DNA reads TGTGCCATCGCCCCGAACAAGGGGACTAGCGAAGAGACCCAGTACTTC.